Sequencing of this T cell receptor beta chain was carried out in a study of blood T cells in healthy people across ages. V was trimmed by 8 bases and J by 7 bases, leaving 19 bases between them. Looked up from germline, CDR1 is SGHRS and CDR2 is YFSETQ. The CDR3 sequence is 14 residues long. The sample, 9 to 10 milliliters of peripheral blood, was drawn from each donor. Primers used in a second PCR of about 6 to 11 cycles were a sample-barcoded 5' primer and a J-beta primer mix. One entry per CDR3 protein, called by TCRdb with MiXCR from the 5' RACE reads. The sample holds 630,000 or so distinct CDR3 sequences, around 32% seen once.

The sequence was obtained from a woman aged 80 or over in good health. This rearrangement joins TRBV5-1 to TRBJ2-1; weak D call: TRBD2 (7 bases). Specimen: blood. The CDR3: CASGGGGPLNEQFF. CDR3 sequence (DNA): TGCGCCAGTGGAGGGGGGGGGCCCCTGAATGAGCAGTTCTTC.